This T cell receptor (beta chain) was identified during a study of technical replicates of blood from several donors. V lost 5 bases and J 6 bases, leaving 14 bases between the germline ends. The CDR3 contains 14 residues. CDR1 and CDR2 (germline): WSHSY, SAAADI. Repertoires were generated with immunoSEQ multiplex PCR, while TCRdb's copy carries only in-frame clones and drops some. The sample records tens of thousands of clones, around 95% being singletons. The V gene is TRBV10-2, the J gene TRBJ1-5; a possible D gene is TRBD1 (5 bases). Sequenced material: T cells isolated from PBMCs. The receptor was derived from a human donor in good health. The CDR3 region is CASSMEGVGQPQHF. Written as DNA, the CDR3 is TGCGCCAGCAGTATGGAAGGGGTCGGTCAGCCCCAGCATTTT.